The 10 T cell receptor beta chains presented below share a single source sample, sequenced in a study of identical twins. TCRdb used MiXCR to reprocess the 5' RACE reads, holding one entry per CDR3 protein. The data contain 240,000 or so distinct CDR3 sequences, about 10% of them singletons. The sample taken for sequencing was memory T cells sorted from blood. These receptor sequences come from a man aged 50-59 years in good health.

The table lists this clonotype with many counts. The genes are TRBV5-1 and TRBJ2-1; D is uncertain. The CDR3 covers 19 residues. Germline CDR1 and CDR2: SGHRS and YFSETQ. V was shortened by 0 bases and J by 0 bases, with 19 bases between the two germline ends. The CDR3 nucleotides read TGCGCCAGCAGCTTGGGATCATTTCCCGGACGGAACTCCTACAATGAGCAGTTCTTC. Encoded protein: CASSLGSFPGRNSYNEQFF.

This clonotype came up a few times. The chain links TRBV5-1 to TRBJ2-3; D is ambiguous. V was pared by 0 bases and J by 4 bases, with 12 bases between. This CDR3 has 15 residues. From germline, CDR1 is SGHRS and CDR2 YFSETQ. The CDR3 sequence: CASSLGSIPPDTQYF. CDR3 coding DNA: TGCGCCAGCAGCTTGGGGTCTATCCCCCCAGATACGCAGTATTTT.

The chain couples TRBV6-1 to TRBJ2-7, with TRBD2 identical over 12 bases. Germline V gene data show CDR1 as MNHNS and CDR2 as SASEGT. The ends lost 4 bases at V and 6 bases at J; junction bases unmatched: 10. The CDR3 contains 16 residues. The CDR3 region has the DNA TGTGCCAGCAGTGGGACTAGCGGGGTCCGTGGTGGCGAGCAGTACTTC. Amino acid sequence: CASSGTSGVRGGEQYF.

V gene TRBV7-9 combines with J gene TRBJ2-1; TRBD2 agrees at 10 bases. Germline trimming cut 5 bases from V and 1 base from J; bases unmatched to any gene: 5. The CDR3 covers 16 residues. Germline assignment: CDR1 SEHNR and CDR2 FQNEAQ (reference sequence). The CDR3 is CASSRGTSVSYNEQFF. In nucleotides, the CDR3 is TGTGCCAGCAGCCGCGGGACTAGCGTGTCCTACAATGAGCAGTTCTTC. The full variable domain, with the rest looked up from reference TRBV7-9 and TRBJ2-1, is DTGVSQNPRHKITKRGQNVTFRCDPISEHNRLYWYRQTLGQGPEFLTYFQNEAQLEKSRLLSDRFSAERPKGSFSTLEIQRTEQGDSAMYLCASSRGTSVSYNEQFFGPGTRLTVL.

This clonotype was seen ten or more times. The gene calls are TRBV7-2 and TRBJ2-2; 7 positions match TRBD1. Germline CDR1 and CDR2: SGHTA and FQGNSA. The CDR3 sequence is 14 residues long. Unmatched junction bases numbered 3, after V lost 6 bases and J lost 2 bases. The CDR3 DNA reads TGTGCCAGCAGGGGACAGAGAAACACCGGGGAGCTGTTTTTT. Encoded protein: CASRGQRNTGELFF.

This clonotype appeared many times. V and J are TRBV30 and TRBJ1-5; D gene ambiguous. Germline CDR1 is GTSNPN and CDR2 is SVGIG (reference sequence). The CDR3 length is 14 residues. Trimming cost V 3 bases and J 0 bases, with 9 bases left between them. In DNA, the CDR3 is TGTGCCTGGAGCCTCCATTTTAGCAATCAGCCCCAGCATTTT. This sequence encodes CAWSLHFSNQPQHF.

Many counts were recorded for this clonotype. The chain employs TRBV7-2 and TRBJ2-7; 13 nucleotides agree with TRBD2. The CDR3 loop spans 16 amino acids. Germline trimming cut 1 base from V and 4 bases from J; bases unmatched to any gene: 4. Germline V CDR1 and CDR2: SGHTA, FQGNSA. CDR3 loop: CASSLGGLAGRYEQYF. DNA for the CDR3: TGTGCCAGCAGCTTAGGGGGACTAGCGGGGCGATACGAGCAGTACTTC.

V gene TRBV7-6 combines with J gene TRBJ2-5; 8 positions match TRBD1. The CDR3 spans 14 residues. V trimming: 5 bases; J trimming: 2 bases; junction bases outside the gene matches: 4. Germline V gene data show CDR1 as SGHVS and CDR2 as FNYEAQ. The CDR3 coding sequence is TGTGCCAGCAGCCCAAGGACAGGGCAAGAGACCCAGTACTTC. Protein: CASSPRTGQETQYF.

A few counts support this clonotype. The CDR3 region is CASSLLQGTNEQYF. As DNA, the CDR3 is TGTGCCAGCAGCTTACTACAGGGGACCAACGAGCAGTACTTC. The V and J genes are TRBV7-8 and TRBJ2-7, with 7 bases that match TRBD1. J gave up 5 bases and V 2 bases, and 6 bases lay outside the gene matches. The CDR3 length is 14 residues. Germline V gene lookup returns CDR1 SGHVS and CDR2 FQNEAQ.

This clonotype has ten or more counts. The V and J genes are TRBV11-2 and TRBJ2-5; D unresolved. V lost 5 bases and J 5 bases, leaving 12 bases between the germline ends. In germline, CDR1 is SGHAT, CDR2 FQNNGV. The CDR3 length is 13 residues. CDR3: CASSPGLRETQYF. The CDR3 region has the DNA TGTGCCAGCAGCCCCGGGCTGCGGGAGACCCAGTACTTC.